A selection of T cell receptor beta chains follows, all from one sample in a study of blood T cell repertoires in COVID-19. This table comes from immunoSEQ multiplex PCR, and its TCRdb copy is limited to in-frame clones, with some not included. The data show about 280,000 clones, with 70% to 90% seen just once and about 3% held by the top ten. The sequenced material came from peripheral blood. All receptors come from a woman younger than 45 with active or convalescent COVID-19. Both conserved end residues are part of each CDR3. D genes are given only for firm matches. Size is stated for part of the rows, as once, few or many counts, or as a class when the clone is expanded.

abundance	v_gene	d_gene	j_gene	CDR3aa	CDR3nt
NA	TRBV4-2	NA	TRBJ2-2	CASSQESGGGLPTGELFF	TGTGCCAGCAGCCAAGAGTCTGGGGGGGGGCTACCCACCGGGGAGCTGTTTTTT
once	TRBV5-6	TRBD1	TRBJ2-5	CASSPTGREETQYF	TGTGCCAGCAGCCCGACAGGGCGCGAAGAGACCCAGTACTTC
once	TRBV5-8	NA	TRBJ2-5	CASSFPGQETQYF	TGTGCCAGCAGCTTCCCGGGGCAAGAGACCCAGTACTTC
NA	TRBV4-1	TRBD1	TRBJ1-2	CASSQGGQGGYGYTF	TGCGCCAGCAGCCAAGGGGGACAGGGCGGCTATGGCTACACCTTC
NA	TRBV7-2	TRBD2	TRBJ2-5	CASSLVVAGGSGQETQYF	TGTGCCAGCAGCTTAGTAGTAGCGGGGGGGAGTGGCCAAGAGACCCAGTACTTC
NA	TRBV7-2	NA	TRBJ1-2	CASSFNFNYGYTF	TGTGCCAGCAGCTTCAATTTTAACTATGGCTACACCTTC
few	TRBV12-3/TRBV12-4	NA	TRBJ2-3	CASLRTSTDTQYF	TGTGCCAGCTTGAGAACTAGCACAGATACGCAGTATTTT
few	TRBV2	NA	TRBJ1-5	CASNTGGGNQPQHF	TGTGCCAGCAATACGGGGGGCGGCAATCAGCCCCAGCATTTT
NA	TRBV11-2	NA	TRBJ1-6	CASSRWGSGAPLHF	TGTGCCAGCAGCCGTTGGGGTTCAGGGGCTCCCCTCCACTTT
NA	TRBV27	NA	TRBJ1-1	CASSLGTSRTEAFF	TGTGCCAGCAGTTTGGGGACATCTCGGACTGAAGCTTTCTTT
NA	TRBV28	NA	TRBJ1-2	CASSLRGNYGYTF	TGTGCCAGCAGTTTAAGGGGTAACTATGGCTACACCTTC
NA	TRBV4-3	NA	TRBJ1-2	CASSQTGFGYTF	TGCGCCAGCAGCCAAACAGGATTTGGCTACACCTTC
NA	TRBV5-1	NA	TRBJ1-2	CASSLVQGYGYTF	TGCGCCAGCAGCTTGGTACAGGGCTATGGCTACACCTTC
NA	TRBV25-1	NA	TRBJ2-3	CASSESTEYTQYF	TGTGCCAGCAGTGAATCAACGGAGTATACGCAGTATTTT
NA	TRBV6-5	TRBD1	TRBJ2-5	CASSSGQGPQETQYF	TGTGCCAGCAGTTCTGGACAGGGACCCCAAGAGACCCAGTACTTC
NA	TRBV4-2	NA	TRBJ1-1	CASSQGDSPEAFF	TGTGCCAGCAGCCAGGGTGACAGCCCTGAAGCTTTCTTT
NA	TRBV7-6	TRBD1	TRBJ1-2	CASSPGTGGDGYTF	TGTGCCAGCAGCCCCGGGACAGGGGGCGATGGCTACACCTTC
NA	TRBV10-2	NA	TRBJ2-6	CASSAVSGANVLTF	TGCGCCAGCAGTGCGGTCTCTGGGGCCAACGTCCTGACTTTC
NA	TRBV5-6	TRBD1	TRBJ1-5	CASSAQTGGGAQHF	TGTGCCAGCAGCGCTCAAACAGGGGGCGGCGCCCAGCATTTT
NA	TRBV29-1	NA	TRBJ2-7	CSVVGRSGGYEQYF	TGCAGCGTTGTTGGGAGGTCAGGGGGCTACGAGCAGTACTTC
once	TRBV6-2/TRBV6-3	NA	TRBJ1-1	CASSHTRKEAFF	TGTGCCAGCAGCCACACACGCAAGGAAGCTTTCTTT
NA	TRBV5-1	TRBD2	TRBJ2-1	CASSTMGGGVGNEQFF	TGCGCCAGCTCAACTATGGGCGGGGGGGTTGGCAATGAGCAGTTCTTC
NA	TRBV5-1	NA	TRBJ1-6	CASSLQGGNNSPLHF	TGCGCCAGCAGCTTACAGGGCGGAAATAATTCACCCCTCCACTTT
NA	TRBV5-8	NA	TRBJ1-2	CASSLRGGDYTF	TGTGCCAGCAGCTTGCGGGGAGGAGACTACACCTTC
NA	TRBV7-9	TRBD2	TRBJ2-5	CASSLRGGDETQYF	TGTGCCAGCAGCTTGCGCGGGGGGGACGAGACCCAGTACTTC
NA	TRBV28	TRBD2	TRBJ2-3	CASSPRGGPDTQYF	TGTGCCAGCAGTCCCCGGGGGGGGCCAGATACGCAGTATTTT